A single T cell receptor (beta chain) is shown here with its context. The record originates from a study of T cell changes during pregnancy in multiple sclerosis. The ends were cut back, 4 bases at V and 5 bases at J, with 7 bases in the middle. Germline CDR1 reads SGHAT; CDR2 reads FQNNGV. This CDR3 is 12 amino acids long. This table comes from immunoSEQ multiplex PCR, and its TCRdb copy is limited to in-frame clones, with some not included. Counted here are fewer than 60,000 clones, over 80% occurring once; the ten biggest clones make up about 0.64%. The TCR originated in a female donor with multiple sclerosis, enrolled in a pregnancy study. The specimen was CD4+ T cells from peripheral blood mononuclear cells, collected after pregnancy. V usage is TRBV11-2 and J usage is TRBJ2-3; D is uncertain. The CDR3 sequence is CASSSEQDTQYF. For the CDR3, the DNA is TGTGCCAGCAGCTCAGAACAAGATACGCAGTATTTT.